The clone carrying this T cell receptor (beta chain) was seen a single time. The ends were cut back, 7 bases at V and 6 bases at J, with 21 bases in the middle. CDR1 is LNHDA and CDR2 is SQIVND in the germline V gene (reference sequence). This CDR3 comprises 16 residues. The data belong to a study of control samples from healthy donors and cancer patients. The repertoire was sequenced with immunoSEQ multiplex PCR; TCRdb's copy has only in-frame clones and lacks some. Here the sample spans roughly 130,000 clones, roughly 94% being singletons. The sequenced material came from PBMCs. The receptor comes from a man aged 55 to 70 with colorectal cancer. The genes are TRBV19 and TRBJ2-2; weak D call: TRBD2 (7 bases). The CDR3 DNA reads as TGTGCCAGTATCCCGCAGGGGACGGGAGGAGCCGGGGAGCTGTTTTTT. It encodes CASIPQGTGGAGELFF.